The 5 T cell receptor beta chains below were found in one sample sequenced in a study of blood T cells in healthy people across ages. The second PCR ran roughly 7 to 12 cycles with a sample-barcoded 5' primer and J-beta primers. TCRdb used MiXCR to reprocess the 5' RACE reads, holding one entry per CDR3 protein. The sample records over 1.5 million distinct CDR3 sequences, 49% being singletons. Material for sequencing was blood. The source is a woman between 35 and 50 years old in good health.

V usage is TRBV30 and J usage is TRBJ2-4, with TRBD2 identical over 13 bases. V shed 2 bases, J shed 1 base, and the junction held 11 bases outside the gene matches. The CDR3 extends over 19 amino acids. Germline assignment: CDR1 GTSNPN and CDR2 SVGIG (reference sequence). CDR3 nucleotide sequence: TGTGCCTGGAGTCCCTACCAGGGACTAGCGGGGACGGCCAAAAACATTCAGTACTTC. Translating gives CAWSPYQGLAGTAKNIQYF.

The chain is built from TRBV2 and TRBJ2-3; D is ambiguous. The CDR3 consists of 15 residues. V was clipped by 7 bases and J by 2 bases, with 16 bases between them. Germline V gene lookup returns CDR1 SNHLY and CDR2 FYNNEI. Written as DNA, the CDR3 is TGTGCCAGCAAGGAAATGGGGATTTCCACAGATACGCAGTATTTT. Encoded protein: CASKEMGISTDTQYF.

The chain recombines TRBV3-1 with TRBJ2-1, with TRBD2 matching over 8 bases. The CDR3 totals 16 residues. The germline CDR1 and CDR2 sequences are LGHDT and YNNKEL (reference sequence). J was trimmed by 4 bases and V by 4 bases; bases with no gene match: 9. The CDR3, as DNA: TGTGCCAGCAGCCGACTAAGCGGGGGAATGTACAATGAGCAGTTCTTC. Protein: CASSRLSGGMYNEQFF.

In DNA form, the CDR3 reads TGTGCCACCCGACCCAGCGAAAGCACAGATACGCAGTATTTT. This translates into CATRPSESTDTQYF. The V gene is TRBV24-1, the J gene TRBJ2-3; D gene ambiguous. The CDR3 extends over 14 amino acids. The V end was cut by 9 bases, the J end by 0 bases, with 12 bases between. CDR1 is KGHDR and CDR2 is SFDVKD in the germline V gene.

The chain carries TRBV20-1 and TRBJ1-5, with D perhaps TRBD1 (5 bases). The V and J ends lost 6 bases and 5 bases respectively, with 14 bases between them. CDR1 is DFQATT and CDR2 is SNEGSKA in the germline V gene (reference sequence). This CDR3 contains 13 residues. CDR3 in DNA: TGCAGTGCCTCGGCAGGGCCTTATCAGCCCCAGCATTTT. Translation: CSASAGPYQPQHF.